These 4 T cell receptor beta chains were sequenced from one sample in a study of tumour-infiltrating T cells in Burkitt lymphoma. Here immunoSEQ multiplex PCR was the method, and the copy in TCRdb shows in-frame clones only, minus some. The table includes tens of thousands of clones, less than 40% detected once. Sample: tumor tissue. The receptors were sampled from a human donor with Burkitt lymphoma.

The J gene is TRBJ2-3, the V gene TRBV5-1; the D gene is possibly TRBD2 (5 bases). V gave up 0 bases and J gave up 5 bases, with 16 bases separating them. CDR3 size: 16 residues. Germline CDR1 SGHRS, CDR2 YFSETQ. The CDR3 loop is CASSLGSGSRGDTQYF. The CDR3 DNA follows: TGCGCCAGCAGCTTGGGGTCGGGCAGTCGGGGAGATACGCAGTATTTT.

The sample holds a few counts of this clone. The chain links TRBV23-1 to TRBJ1-4, with a tentative D call TRBD1 (5 bases). TRBV23-1 is flagged as an ORF with uncertain function. The CDR3 contains 18 residues. The V end was cut by 0 bases, the J end by 7 bases, with 21 bases between. CDR3 in amino acids: CASSQSGGAGLSREKLFF. The CDR3, as DNA: TGCGCCAGCAGTCAATCAGGAGGGGCAGGGTTATCTCGTGAAAAACTGTTTTTT.

The chain combines TRBV6-5 with TRBJ1-6; 7 bases match TRBD1. After removal of 6 bases from V and 6 bases from J, the junction contained 8 bases not matched to a gene. In germline, CDR1 is MNHEY, CDR2 SVGAGI. The CDR3 is 15 amino acids. Here the CDR3 DNA reads TGTGCCAGCAGAAATTGGGACAGAACTAATTCACCCCTCCACTTT. As protein: CASRNWDRTNSPLHF.

Only a few counts were recorded for this clone. The rearrangement joins TRBV7-9 to TRBJ1-5, with TRBD1 identical over 8 bases. The CDR3 extends over 16 amino acids. From germline, CDR1 is SEHNR and CDR2 FQNEAQ (reference sequence). Trimming removed 1 base from V and 3 bases from J; junction bases left unmatched: 5. The CDR3 DNA sequence: TGTGCCAGCAGCTTAGAGACAGGGGCCCTCAATCAGCCCCAGCATTTT. Translated, it gives CASSLETGALNQPQHF.